This T cell receptor (beta chain) came from a study of blood T cell repertoires in COVID-19. Study summary: Acute and convalescent COVID-19 samples came from the United States, Italy and Spain.

Participants' own reports of clinical history determined their cohort assignment. Participants classified as exposed had met a COVID-19 case within 2 weeks before study entry. Sequencing used immunoSEQ multiplex PCR; TCRdb keeps in-frame clones, though not all of them. Among 200,000 to 250,000 clones listed, less than 90% were seen once. The CDR3 loop spans 13 amino acids. The V gene's germline CDR1 is GTSNPN and CDR2 SVGIG (reference sequence). The V end was cut by 0 bases, the J end by 6 bases, with 8 bases between. This sequence was found in a woman under 40 who had been exposed to COVID-19. The chain carries TRBV30 and TRBJ2-2; D not certain. The sample comprised PBMCs or T cells enriched from blood (not recorded which). The CDR3 sequence: CAWSVSRAGELFF. CDR3 in DNA: TGTGCCTGGAGTGTATCCCGCGCCGGGGAGCTGTTTTTT.